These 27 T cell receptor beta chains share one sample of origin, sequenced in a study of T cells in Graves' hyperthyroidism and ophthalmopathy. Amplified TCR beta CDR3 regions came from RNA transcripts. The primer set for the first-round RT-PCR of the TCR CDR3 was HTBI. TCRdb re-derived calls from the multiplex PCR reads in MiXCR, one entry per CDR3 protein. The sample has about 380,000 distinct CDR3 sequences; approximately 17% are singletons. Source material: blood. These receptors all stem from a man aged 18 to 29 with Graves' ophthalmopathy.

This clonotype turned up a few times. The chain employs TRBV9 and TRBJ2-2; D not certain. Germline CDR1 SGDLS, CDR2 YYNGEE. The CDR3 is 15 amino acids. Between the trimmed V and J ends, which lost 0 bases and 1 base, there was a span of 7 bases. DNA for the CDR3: TGTGCCAGCAGCGTAGAACTGCTGAACACCGGGGAGCTGTTTTTT. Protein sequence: CASSVELLNTGELFF.

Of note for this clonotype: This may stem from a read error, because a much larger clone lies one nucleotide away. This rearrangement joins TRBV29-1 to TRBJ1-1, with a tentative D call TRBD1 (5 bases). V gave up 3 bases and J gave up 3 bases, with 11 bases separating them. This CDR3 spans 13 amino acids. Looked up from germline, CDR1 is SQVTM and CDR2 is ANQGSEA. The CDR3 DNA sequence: TGCAGCGTTGAGGAGGGGACCGACACTGAAGCTTTCTTT. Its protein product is CSVEEGTDTEAFF.

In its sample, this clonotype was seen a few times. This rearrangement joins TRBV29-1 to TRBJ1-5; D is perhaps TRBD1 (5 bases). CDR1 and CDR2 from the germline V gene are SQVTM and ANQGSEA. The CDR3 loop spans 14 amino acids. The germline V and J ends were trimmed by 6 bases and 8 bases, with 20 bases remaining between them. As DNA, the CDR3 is TGCAGCGTGGAGCCGGGACCGGCCAGGGAGCCCCAGCATTTT. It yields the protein CSVEPGPAREPQHF.

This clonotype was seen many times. CDR3: CASSLFRRPDTGELFF. The CDR3 DNA follows: TGTGCCAGCAGTTTGTTCCGAAGGCCGGATACCGGGGAGCTGTTTTTT. The rearrangement joins TRBV12-3 or TRBV12-4 to TRBJ2-2; D call uncertain. V was trimmed by 3 bases and J by 5 bases, leaving 16 bases between them. There are 16 residues in the CDR3.

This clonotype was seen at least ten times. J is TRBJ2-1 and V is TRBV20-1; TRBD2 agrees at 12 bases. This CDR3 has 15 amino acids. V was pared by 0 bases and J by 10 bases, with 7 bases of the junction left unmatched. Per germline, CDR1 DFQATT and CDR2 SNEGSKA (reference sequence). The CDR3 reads CSARDGASGGAEQFF. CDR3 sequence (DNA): TGCAGTGCTAGAGATGGGGCTAGCGGGGGGGCGGAGCAGTTCTTC.

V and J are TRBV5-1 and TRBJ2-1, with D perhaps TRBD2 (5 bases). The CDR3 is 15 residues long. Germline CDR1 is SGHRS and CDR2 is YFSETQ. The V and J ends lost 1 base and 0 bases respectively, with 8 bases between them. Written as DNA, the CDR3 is TGCGCCAGCAGCTTGAGCGCGGGCTCCTACAATGAGCAGTTCTTC. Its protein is CASSLSAGSYNEQFF.

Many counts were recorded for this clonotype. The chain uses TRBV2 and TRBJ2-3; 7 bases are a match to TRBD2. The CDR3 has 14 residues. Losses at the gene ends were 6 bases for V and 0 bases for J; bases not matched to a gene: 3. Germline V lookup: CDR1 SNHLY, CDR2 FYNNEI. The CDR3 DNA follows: TGTGCCAGCAGAGCGGGGAGAAGCACAGATACGCAGTATTTT. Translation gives CASRAGRSTDTQYF.

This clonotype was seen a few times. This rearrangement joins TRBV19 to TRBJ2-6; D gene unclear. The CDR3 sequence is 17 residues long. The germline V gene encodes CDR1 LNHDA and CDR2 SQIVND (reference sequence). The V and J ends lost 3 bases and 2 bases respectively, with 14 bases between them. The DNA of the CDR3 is TGTGCCAGTAGTATTGGGAAGGGTGACCCTGGGGCCAACGTCCTGACTTTC. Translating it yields CASSIGKGDPGANVLTF. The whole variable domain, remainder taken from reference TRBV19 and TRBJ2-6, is DGGITQSPKYLFRKEGQNVTLSCEQNLNHDAMYWYRQDPGQGLRLIYYSQIVNDFQKGDIAEGYSVSREKKESFPLTVTSAQKNPTAFYLCASSIGKGDPGANVLTFGAGSRLTVL.

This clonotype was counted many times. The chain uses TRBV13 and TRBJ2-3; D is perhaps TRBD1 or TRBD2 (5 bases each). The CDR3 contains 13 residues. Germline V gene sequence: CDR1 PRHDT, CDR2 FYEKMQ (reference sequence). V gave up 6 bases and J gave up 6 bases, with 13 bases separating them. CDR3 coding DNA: TGTGCCAGCAGTGGAGGCTGGGGGGATACGCAGTATTTT. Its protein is CASSGGWGDTQYF.

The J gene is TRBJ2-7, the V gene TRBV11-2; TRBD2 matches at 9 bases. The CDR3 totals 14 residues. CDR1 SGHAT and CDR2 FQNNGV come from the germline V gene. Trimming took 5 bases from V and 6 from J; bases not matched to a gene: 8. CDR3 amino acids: CASSPAGGGAEQYF. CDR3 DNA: TGTGCCAGCAGCCCCGCGGGGGGGGGAGCCGAGCAGTACTTC.

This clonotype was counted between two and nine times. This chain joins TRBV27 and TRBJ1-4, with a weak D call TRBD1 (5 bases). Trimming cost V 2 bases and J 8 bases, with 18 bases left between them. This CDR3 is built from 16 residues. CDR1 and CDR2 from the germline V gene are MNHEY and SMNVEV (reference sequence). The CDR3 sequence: CASSLNSGPRVEKLFF. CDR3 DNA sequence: TGTGCCAGCAGTTTAAACTCCGGGCCCAGGGTCGAAAAACTGTTTTTT.

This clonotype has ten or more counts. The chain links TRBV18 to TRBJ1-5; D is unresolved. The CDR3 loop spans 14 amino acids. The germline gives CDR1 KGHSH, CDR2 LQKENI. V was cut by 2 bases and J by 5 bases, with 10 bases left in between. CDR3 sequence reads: CASSPGIRDQPQHF. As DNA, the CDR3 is TGTGCCAGCTCACCAGGGATAAGGGATCAGCCCCAGCATTTT.

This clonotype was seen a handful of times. This CDR3 is CASRFGKRGSYNEQFF. The CDR3 coding sequence is TGTGCCAGCAGATTTGGTAAGAGGGGGTCCTACAATGAGCAGTTCTTC. The rearrangement joins TRBV12-3 or TRBV12-4 to TRBJ2-1, with D possibly matching TRBD1 (6 bases). Trimming cost V 6 bases and J 1 base, with 16 bases left between them. This CDR3 has 16 residues.

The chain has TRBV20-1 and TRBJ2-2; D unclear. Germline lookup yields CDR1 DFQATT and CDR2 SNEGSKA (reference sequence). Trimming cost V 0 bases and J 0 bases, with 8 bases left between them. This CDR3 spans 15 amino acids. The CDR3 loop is CSAREGGPNTGELFF. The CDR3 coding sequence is TGCAGTGCTAGAGAGGGCGGACCGAACACCGGGGAGCTGTTTTTT.

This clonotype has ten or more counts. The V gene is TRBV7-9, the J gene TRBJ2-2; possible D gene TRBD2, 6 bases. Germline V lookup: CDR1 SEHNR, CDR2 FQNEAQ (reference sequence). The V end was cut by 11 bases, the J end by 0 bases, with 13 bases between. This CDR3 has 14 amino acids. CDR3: CARTGGSNTGELFF. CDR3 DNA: TGTGCCCGAACCGGGGGATCGAACACCGGGGAGCTGTTTTTT.

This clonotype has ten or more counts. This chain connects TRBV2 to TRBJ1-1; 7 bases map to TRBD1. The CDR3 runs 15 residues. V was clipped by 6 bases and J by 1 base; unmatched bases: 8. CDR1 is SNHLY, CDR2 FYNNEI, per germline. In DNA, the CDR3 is TGTGCCAGCAGAACAGGGGCGGGCGCGAACACTGAAGCTTTCTTT. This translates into CASRTGAGANTEAFF.

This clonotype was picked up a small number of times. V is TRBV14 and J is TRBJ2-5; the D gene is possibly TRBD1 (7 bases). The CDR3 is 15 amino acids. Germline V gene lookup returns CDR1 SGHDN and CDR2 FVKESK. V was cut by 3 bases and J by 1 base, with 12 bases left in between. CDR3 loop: CASSQAGQIQETQYF. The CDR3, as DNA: TGTGCCAGCAGCCAGGCGGGACAGATCCAAGAGACCCAGTACTTC.

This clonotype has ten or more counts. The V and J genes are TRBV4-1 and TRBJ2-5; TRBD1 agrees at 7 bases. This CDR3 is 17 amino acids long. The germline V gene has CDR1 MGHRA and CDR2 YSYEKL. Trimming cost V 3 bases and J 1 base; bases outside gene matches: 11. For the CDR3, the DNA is TGCGCCAGCAGCCATAACGTGAACCGGGACAGCCAAGAGACCCAGTACTTC. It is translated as CASSHNVNRDSQETQYF.

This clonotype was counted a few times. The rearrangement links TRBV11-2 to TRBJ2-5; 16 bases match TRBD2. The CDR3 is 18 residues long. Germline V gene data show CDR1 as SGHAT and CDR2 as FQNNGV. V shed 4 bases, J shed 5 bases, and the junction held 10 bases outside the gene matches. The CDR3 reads CASSSGLAGGPMEETQYF. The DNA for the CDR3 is TGTGCCAGCAGCTCGGGACTAGCGGGGGGGCCCATGGAGGAGACCCAGTACTTC.

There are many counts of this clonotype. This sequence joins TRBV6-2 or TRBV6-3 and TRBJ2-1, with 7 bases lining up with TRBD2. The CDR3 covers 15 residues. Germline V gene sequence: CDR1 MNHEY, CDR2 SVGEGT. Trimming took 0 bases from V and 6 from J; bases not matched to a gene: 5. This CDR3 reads CASSYSGRGGNEQFF. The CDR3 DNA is TGTGCCAGCAGTTACTCCGGACGCGGGGGCAATGAGCAGTTCTTC.

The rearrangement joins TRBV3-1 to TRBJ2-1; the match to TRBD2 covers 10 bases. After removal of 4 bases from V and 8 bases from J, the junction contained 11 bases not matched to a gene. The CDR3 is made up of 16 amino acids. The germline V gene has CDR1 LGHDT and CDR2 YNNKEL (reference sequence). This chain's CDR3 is CASSPSIAGGGHEQFF. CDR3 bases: TGTGCCAGCAGCCCCTCAATAGCGGGAGGTGGGCATGAGCAGTTCTTC.

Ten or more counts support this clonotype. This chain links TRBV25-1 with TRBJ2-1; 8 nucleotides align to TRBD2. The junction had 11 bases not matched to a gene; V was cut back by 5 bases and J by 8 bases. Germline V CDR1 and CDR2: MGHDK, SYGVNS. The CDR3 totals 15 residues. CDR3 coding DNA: TGTGCCAGCAGTCGGTCGCTTCGGGGGGGCCATGAGCAGTTCTTC. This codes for CASSRSLRGGHEQFF.

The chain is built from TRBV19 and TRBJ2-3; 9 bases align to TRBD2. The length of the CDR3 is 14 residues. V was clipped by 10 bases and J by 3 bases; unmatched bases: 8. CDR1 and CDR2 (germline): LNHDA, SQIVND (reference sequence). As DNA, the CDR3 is TGTGCCACGTGTTCGGCGGGGGGGACAGATACGCAGTATTTT. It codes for CATCSAGGTDTQYF.

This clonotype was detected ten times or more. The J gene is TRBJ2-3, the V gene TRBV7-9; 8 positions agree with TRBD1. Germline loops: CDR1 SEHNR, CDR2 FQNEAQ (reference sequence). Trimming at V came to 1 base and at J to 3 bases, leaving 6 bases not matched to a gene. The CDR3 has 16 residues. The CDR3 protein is CASSLVPRGQTDTQYF. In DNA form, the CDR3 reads TGTGCCAGCAGCTTAGTCCCCAGGGGGCAAACAGATACGCAGTATTTT.

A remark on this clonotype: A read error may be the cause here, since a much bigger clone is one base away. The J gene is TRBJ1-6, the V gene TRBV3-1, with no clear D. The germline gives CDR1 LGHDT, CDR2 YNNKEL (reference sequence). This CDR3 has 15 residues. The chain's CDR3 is CAGSQDSSINMPLHF. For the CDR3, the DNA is TGTGCCGGCAGCCAAGATTCGAGCATCAATATGCCCCTCCACTTT.

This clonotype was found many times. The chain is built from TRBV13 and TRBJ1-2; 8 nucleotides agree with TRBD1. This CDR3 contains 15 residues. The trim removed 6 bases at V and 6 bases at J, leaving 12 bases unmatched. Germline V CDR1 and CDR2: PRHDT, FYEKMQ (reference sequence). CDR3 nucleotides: TGTGCCAGCAGGACCGGGACAGGAACCCGGGATGGCTACACCTTC. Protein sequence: CASRTGTGTRDGYTF.

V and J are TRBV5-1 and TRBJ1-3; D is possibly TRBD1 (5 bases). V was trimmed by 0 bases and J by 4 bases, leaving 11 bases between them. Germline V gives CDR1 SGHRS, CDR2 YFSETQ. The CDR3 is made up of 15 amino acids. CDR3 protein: CASSLAGGDGNTIYF. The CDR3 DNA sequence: TGCGCCAGCAGCTTGGCGGGGGGGGACGGAAACACCATATATTTT.